The TCR beta chain under discussion was sequenced for a study of T cell repertoires in cytomegalovirus infection. TCRdb fed the reads into MiXCR, producing one record per CDR3 protein. The sample lists 340,000 or so distinct CDR3 sequences; approximately 25% were seen once. There are 14 residues in the CDR3. Germline values: CDR1 MNHEY, CDR2 SMNVEV (reference sequence). V lost 6 bases and J lost 6; bases outside the gene matches: 8. Comments on this clonotype: Its antigen is as yet unknown.

The rearrangement joins TRBV27 to TRBJ1-1; TRBD1 matches at 9 bases. The source of this sequence is a human donor in good health (CMV status not recorded). Some clones in this sample may be carry-over from other donors' samples. Sequenced material: cultured PBMCs, taken from culture after CMV antigen stimulation. The CDR3 is CASRPQQGASEAFF. CDR3 bases: TGTGCCAGCAGACCCCAACAGGGGGCATCTGAAGCTTTCTTT.